Included here is one T cell receptor beta chain sequence, with context. Its antigen remains unidentified. No much larger clone is present one base from it, and per-base qualities are unavailable. The data originate from a study of T cell repertoires in cytomegalovirus infection (dated by TCRdb to between 2018 and 2020). Study-level background: Recently identified HLA-C-restricted CMV epitopes, whose presentation resists viral immunomodulation, were targeted by peptide stimulations together with well-studied HLA-B-restricted epitopes. The HLA type of each donor mattered for the analysis, because public TCR beta signatures pointed to carriage of CMV infection along with the matching HLA type.

The instrument given in TCRdb is Illumina HiSeq 1500. TCRdb ran its own pipeline on the public reads, namely fastp trimming at Q25 and MiXCR clone calling, and kept in-frame beta chains. Under each unique CDR3 protein, matching rows form one entry showing the most common genes and DNA. This sample gives 700,000 to 900,000 distinct CDR3 sequences in total; almost 30% of them show up just once. In total, the top ten clones hold over 10% of the sample. The treatment or condition label, read with the paper, signifies: in vitro stimulation with specific CMV peptide epitopes to enrich CMV-specific T cells. Results and caveats for the whole study, not just this receptor: In both this cohort and an independent cohort of a few hundred donors, the cumulative frequency of public TCR beta family members distinguished carriers of CMV infection plus the relevant HLA type. The ex vivo response was dominated by HLA-C-restricted CMV-specific TCR beta clonotypes, which also provided the single most frequent clonotype in two of eight donors.

CDR1 and CDR2 are drawn from the germline V gene (reference sequence): MNHEY, SMNVEV. Measured from the cysteine to the phenylalanine, the CDR3 is 13 residues long. The read is trimmed to its CDR3 DNA, 39 bases read in frame from base 1. V and J are truncated by 0 bases and 4 bases respectively, leaving an intervening sequence of 5 bases. The material was cultured CD8+ T cells from PBMCs, obtained from culture after CMV antigen stimulation. This chain is built from TRBV27 and TRBJ2-3, with an unclear D gene assignment. This receptor was identified in a human donor in good health (CMV status not recorded). Some clones in this sample may be carry-over from other donors' samples. The nucleotide sequence is TGTGCCAGCAGTTTATCCAACCCAGATACGCAGTATTTT. Translated, this gives CASSLSNPDTQYF.